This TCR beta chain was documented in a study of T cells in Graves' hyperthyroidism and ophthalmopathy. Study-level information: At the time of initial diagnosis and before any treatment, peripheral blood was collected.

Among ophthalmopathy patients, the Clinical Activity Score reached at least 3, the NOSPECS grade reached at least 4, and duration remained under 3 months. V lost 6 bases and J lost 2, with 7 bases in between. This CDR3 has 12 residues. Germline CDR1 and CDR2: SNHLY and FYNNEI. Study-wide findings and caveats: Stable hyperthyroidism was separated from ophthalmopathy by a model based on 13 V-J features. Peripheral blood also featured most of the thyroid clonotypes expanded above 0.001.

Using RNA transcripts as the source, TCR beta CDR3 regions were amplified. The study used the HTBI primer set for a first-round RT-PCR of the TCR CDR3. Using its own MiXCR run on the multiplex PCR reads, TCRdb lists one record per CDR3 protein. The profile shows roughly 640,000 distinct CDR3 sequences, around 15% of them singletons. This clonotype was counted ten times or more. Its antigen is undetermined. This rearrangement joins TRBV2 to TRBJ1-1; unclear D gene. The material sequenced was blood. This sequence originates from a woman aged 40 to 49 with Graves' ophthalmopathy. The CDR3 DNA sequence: TGTGCCAGCAGATGGGCAAACACTGAAGCTTTCTTT. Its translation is CASRWANTEAFF.